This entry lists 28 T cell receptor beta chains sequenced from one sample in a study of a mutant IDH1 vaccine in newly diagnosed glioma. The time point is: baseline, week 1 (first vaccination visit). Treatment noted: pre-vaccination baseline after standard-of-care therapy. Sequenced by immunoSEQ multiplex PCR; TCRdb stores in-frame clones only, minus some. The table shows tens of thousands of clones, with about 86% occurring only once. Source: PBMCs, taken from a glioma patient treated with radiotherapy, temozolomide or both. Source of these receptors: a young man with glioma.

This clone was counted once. CDR3 amino acids: CASSLGYGSVYEQYF. CDR3 sequence (DNA): TGTGCCAGCAGTTTGGGATACGGGTCAGTTTATGAGCAGTACTTC. This rearrangement joins TRBV27 to TRBJ2-7, with D uncertain. Looked up from germline, CDR1 is MNHEY and CDR2 is SMNVEV (reference sequence). The CDR3 extends over 15 amino acids. Trimming left V 3 bases short and J 7 bases short, with 19 bases between.

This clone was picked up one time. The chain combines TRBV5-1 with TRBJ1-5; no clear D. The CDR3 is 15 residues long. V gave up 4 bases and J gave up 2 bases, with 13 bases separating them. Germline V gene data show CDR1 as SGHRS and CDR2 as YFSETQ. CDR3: CASSPLPGGNQPQHF. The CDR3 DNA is TGCGCCAGCAGCCCCCTCCCGGGAGGCAATCAGCCCCAGCATTTT.

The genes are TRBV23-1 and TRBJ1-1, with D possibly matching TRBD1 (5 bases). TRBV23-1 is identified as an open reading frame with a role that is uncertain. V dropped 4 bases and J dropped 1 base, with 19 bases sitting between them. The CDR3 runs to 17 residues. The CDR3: CASSLLTAGIPNTEAFF. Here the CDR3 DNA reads TGCGCCAGCAGTCTCCTCACCGCAGGGATCCCGAACACTGAAGCTTTCTTT.

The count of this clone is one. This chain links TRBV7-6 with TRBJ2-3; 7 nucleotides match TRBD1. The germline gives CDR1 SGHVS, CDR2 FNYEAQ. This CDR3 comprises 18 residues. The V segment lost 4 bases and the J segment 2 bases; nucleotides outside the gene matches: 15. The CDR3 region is CASSSLYSTGRDTDTQYF. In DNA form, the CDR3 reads TGTGCCAGCAGCTCCCTCTATTCGACAGGGAGAGACACAGATACGCAGTATTTT.

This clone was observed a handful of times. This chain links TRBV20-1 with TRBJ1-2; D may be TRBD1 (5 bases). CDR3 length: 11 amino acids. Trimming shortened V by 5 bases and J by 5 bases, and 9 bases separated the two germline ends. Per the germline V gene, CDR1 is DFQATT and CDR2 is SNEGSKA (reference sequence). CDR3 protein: CSAAGTYGYTF. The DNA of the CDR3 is TGCAGTGCTGCCGGGACGTATGGCTACACCTTC.

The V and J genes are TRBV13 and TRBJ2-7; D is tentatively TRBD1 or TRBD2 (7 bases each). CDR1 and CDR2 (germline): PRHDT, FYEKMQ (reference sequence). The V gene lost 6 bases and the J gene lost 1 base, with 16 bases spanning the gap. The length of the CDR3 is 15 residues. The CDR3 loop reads CASSAGGGLSYEQYF. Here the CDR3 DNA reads TGTGCCAGCAGTGCAGGGGGGGGCCTATCCTACGAGCAGTACTTC.

DNA for the CDR3: TGTGCCAGCAGCTTGGACAGGGGCAACTATGGCTACACCTTC. This codes for CASSLDRGNYGYTF. The chain combines TRBV5-8 with TRBJ1-2; 7 bases line up with TRBD1. The CDR3 runs to 14 residues. V shed 0 bases, J shed 2 bases, and the junction held 1 base outside the gene matches. Looked up from germline, CDR1 is SGHTS and CDR2 is YDEGEE. Full variable domain (missing parts from reference TRBV5-8 and TRBJ1-2): EAGVTQSPTHLIKTRGQQATLRCSPISGHTSVYWYQQALGLGLQFLLWYDEGEERNRGNFPPRFSGRQFPNYSSELNVNALELEDSALYLCASSLDRGNYGYTFGSGTRLTVV.

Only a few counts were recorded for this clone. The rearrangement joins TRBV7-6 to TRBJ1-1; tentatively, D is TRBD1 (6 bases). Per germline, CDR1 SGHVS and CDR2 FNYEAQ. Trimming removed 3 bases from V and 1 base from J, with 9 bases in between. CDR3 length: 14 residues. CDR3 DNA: TGTGCCAGCAGCTTGGGGGGGCCGAACACTGAAGCTTTCTTT. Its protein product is CASSLGGPNTEAFF.

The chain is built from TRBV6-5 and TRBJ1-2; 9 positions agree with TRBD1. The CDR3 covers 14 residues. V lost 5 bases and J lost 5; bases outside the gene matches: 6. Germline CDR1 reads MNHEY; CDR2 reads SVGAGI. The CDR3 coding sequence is TGTGCCAGCAGTACCGGGACAGGGAAATATGGCTACACCTTC. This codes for CASSTGTGKYGYTF.

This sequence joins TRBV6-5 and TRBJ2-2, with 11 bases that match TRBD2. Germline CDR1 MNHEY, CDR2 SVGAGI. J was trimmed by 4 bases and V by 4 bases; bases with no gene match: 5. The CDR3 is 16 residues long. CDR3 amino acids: CASSFTSGGPTGELFF. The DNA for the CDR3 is TGTGCCAGCAGTTTCACTAGCGGGGGCCCCACCGGGGAGCTGTTTTTT.

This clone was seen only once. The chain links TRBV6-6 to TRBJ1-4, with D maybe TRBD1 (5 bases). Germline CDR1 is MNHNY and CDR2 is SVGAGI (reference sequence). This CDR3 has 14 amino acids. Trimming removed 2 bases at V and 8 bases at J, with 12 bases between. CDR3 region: CASSYIGRDEKLFF. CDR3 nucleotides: TGTGCCAGCAGTTACATTGGCAGGGACGAAAAACTGTTTTTT.

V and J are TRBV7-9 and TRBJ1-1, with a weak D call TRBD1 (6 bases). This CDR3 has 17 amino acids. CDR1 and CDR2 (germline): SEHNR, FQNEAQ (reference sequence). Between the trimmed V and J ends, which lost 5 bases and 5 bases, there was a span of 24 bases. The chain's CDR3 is CASSPRGGTKDVTEAFF. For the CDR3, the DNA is TGTGCCAGCAGCCCGAGGGGTGGGACAAAGGACGTAACTGAAGCTTTCTTT.

The CDR3 reads CASSSTGTDEQFF. Here the CDR3 DNA reads TGTGCCAGCAGCTCAACTGGCACGGATGAGCAGTTCTTC. V usage is TRBV7-6 and J usage is TRBJ2-1, with D unclear. The CDR3 consists of 13 residues. The germline gives CDR1 SGHVS, CDR2 FNYEAQ. Trimming left V 4 bases short and J 8 bases short, with 12 bases between.

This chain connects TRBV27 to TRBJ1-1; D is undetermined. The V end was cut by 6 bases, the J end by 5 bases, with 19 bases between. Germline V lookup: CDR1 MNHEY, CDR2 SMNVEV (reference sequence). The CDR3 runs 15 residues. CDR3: CASSSLGFVRTEAFF. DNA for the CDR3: TGTGCCAGCAGCAGTTTGGGCTTTGTAAGGACTGAAGCTTTCTTT.

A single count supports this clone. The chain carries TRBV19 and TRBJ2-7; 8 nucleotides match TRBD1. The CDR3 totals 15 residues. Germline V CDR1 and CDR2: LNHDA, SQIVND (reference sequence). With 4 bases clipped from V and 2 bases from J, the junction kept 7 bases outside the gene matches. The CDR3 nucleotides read TGTGCCAGTAGTAGATCCGTGACAGGGGCCTACGAGCAGTACTTC. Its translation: CASSRSVTGAYEQYF.

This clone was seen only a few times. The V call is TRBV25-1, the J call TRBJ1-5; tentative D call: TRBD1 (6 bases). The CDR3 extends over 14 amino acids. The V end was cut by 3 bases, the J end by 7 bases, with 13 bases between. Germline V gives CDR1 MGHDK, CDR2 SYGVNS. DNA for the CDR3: TGTGCCAGCAGTGAGGCAGGGGTTGGCCAGCCCCAGCATTTT. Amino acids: CASSEAGVGQPQHF. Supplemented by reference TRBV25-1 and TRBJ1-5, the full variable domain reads EADIYQTPRYLVIGTGKKITLECSQTMGHDKMYWYQQDPGMELHLIHYSYGVNSTEKGDLSSESTVSRIRTEHFPLTLESARPSHTSQYLCASSEAGVGQPQHFGDGTRLSIL.

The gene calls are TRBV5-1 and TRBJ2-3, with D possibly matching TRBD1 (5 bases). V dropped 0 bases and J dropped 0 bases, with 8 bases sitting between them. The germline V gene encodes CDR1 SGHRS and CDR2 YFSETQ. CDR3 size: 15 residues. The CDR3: CASSLGQGSTDTQYF. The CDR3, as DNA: TGCGCCAGCAGCTTGGGGCAGGGAAGCACAGATACGCAGTATTTT.

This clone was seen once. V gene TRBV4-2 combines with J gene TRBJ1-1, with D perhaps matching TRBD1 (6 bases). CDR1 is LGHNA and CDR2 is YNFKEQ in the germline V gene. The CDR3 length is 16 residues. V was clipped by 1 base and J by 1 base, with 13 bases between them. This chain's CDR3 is CASSQASDRPNTEAFF. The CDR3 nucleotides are TGTGCCAGCAGCCAAGCTTCTGACAGGCCGAACACTGAAGCTTTCTTT.

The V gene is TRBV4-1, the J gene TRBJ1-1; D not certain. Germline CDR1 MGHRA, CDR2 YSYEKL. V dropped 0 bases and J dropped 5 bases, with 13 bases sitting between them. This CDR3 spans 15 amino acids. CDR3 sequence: CASSQDNRGGTEAFF. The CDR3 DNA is TGCGCCAGCAGCCAAGATAATCGGGGTGGGACTGAAGCTTTCTTT.

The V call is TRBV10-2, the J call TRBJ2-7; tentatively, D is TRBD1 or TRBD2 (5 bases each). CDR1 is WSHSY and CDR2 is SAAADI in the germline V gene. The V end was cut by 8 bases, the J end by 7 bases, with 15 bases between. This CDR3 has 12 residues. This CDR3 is CASYGAAGEQYF. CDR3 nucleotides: TGCGCCAGCTACGGGGCCGCAGGGGAGCAGTACTTC.

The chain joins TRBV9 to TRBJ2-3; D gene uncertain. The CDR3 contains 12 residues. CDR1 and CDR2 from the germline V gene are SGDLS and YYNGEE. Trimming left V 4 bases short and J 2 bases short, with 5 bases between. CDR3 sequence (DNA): TGTGCCAGCAGCCCCTTCACAGATACGCAGTATTTT. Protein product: CASSPFTDTQYF.

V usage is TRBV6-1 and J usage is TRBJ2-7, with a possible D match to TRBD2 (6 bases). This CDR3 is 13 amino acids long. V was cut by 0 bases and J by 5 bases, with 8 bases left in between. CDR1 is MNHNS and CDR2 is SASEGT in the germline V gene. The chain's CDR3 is CASSEAGGDEQYF. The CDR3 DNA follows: TGTGCCAGCAGTGAAGCCGGAGGGGACGAGCAGTACTTC.

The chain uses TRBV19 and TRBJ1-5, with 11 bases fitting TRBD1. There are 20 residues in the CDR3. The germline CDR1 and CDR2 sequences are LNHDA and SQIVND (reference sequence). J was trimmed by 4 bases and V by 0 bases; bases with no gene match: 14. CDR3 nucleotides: TGTGCCAGTAGTATAGATCTTTGGGGGATCGGACAGGGGGCAAATCAGCCCCAGCATTTT. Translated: CASSIDLWGIGQGANQPQHF.

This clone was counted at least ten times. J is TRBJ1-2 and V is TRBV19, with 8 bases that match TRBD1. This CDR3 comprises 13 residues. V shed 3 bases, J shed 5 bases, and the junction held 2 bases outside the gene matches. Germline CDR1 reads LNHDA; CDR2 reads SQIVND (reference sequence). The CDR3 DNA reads TGTGCCAGTAGTATCGGGACAGGTTATGGCTACACCTTC. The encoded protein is CASSIGTGYGYTF. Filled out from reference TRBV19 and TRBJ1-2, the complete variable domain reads DGGITQSPKYLFRKEGQNVTLSCEQNLNHDAMYWYRQDPGQGLRLIYYSQIVNDFQKGDIAEGYSVSREKKESFPLTVTSAQKNPTAFYLCASSIGTGYGYTFGSGTRLTVV.

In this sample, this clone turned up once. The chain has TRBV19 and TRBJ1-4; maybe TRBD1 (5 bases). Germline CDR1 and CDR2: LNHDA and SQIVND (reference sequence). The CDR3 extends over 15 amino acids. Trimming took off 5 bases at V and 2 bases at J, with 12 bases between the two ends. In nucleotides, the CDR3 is TGTGCCAGTAGTTGGGGGACTTCTACTAATGAAAAACTGTTTTTT. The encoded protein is CASSWGTSTNEKLFF.

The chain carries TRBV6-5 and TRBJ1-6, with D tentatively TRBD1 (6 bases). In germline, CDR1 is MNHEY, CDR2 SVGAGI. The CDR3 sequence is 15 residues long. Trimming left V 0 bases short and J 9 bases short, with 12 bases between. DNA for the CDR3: TGTGCCAGCAGTTACTCGGGGGGCCGGGGTTCACCCCTCCACTTT. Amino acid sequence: CASSYSGGRGSPLHF.

CDR3 nucleotide sequence: TGCGCCAGCAGCCAAGATCACGGCGCGAATGGCTACACCTTC. It yields the protein CASSQDHGANGYTF. This rearrangement joins TRBV4-1 to TRBJ1-2; D not resolved. CDR3 length: 14 residues. Germline values: CDR1 MGHRA, CDR2 YSYEKL. V shed 0 bases and J shed 6 bases, with 11 bases lying between them.

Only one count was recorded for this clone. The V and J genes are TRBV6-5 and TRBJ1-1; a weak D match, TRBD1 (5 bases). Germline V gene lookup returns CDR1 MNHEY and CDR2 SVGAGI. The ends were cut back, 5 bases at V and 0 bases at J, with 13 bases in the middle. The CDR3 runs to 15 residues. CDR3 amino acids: CASSGGGTMNTEAFF. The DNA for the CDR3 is TGTGCCAGCAGTGGGGGGGGGACCATGAACACTGAAGCTTTCTTT.